This TCR beta chain was identified during a study of blood T cell repertoires in COVID-19. Study-wide context: Acute and convalescent COVID-19 specimens originated in the United States, Italy and Spain.

Per the study methods: Estimation of nucleated cell counts was performed using reference gene primer amplification. Clones were sequenced by immunoSEQ multiplex PCR, and TCRdb holds only the in-frame ones, with some missing. That table is the source of V, J and clone size, and D and trimming were worked out from the DNA. The sample contains 230,000 or so clones, around 88% of which appear only once. Looked up from germline, CDR1 is DFQATT and CDR2 is SNEGSKA (reference sequence). The CDR3 length is 11 residues. The V call is TRBV20-1, the J call TRBJ2-7; D might be TRBD2 (5 bases). This clonotype was sampled from a woman aged 45-60 years with acute COVID-19. Material: PBMCs or T cells enriched from blood (not recorded which). The CDR3 region has the DNA TGCTCTGGCGCGGGCGCCTACGAGCAGTACTTC. It specifies CSGAGAYEQYF.